Only a few counts were recorded for the clone carrying this T cell receptor (beta chain). Its specificity is not known. The sample belongs to a study of response to subunit inactivated influenza vaccine. Broader study findings: There was a suggestion from the authors that each seasonal influenza vaccination recruits few new T cells.

Each CDR3 protein gets one entry after TCRdb re-called the RT-PCR reads with MiXCR. The sample yields over 400,000 distinct CDR3 sequences, 11% seen once. The sequenced sample was PBMCs from blood, obtained roughly 6 weeks after vaccination. This sequence originates from a man over 45 who received an inactivated influenza vaccine.

The CDR3 loop is CASSLDGRGSYEQYF. CDR3 DNA: TGTGCCAGCAGTTTGGACGGGAGGGGATCCTACGAGCAGTACTTC. The rearrangement links TRBV27 to TRBJ2-7; 8 bases are a match to TRBD2. Trimming removed 3 bases from V and 1 base from J; junction bases left unmatched: 5. This CDR3 is built from 15 residues. Germline V CDR1 and CDR2: MNHEY, SMNVEV (reference sequence).